Sequencing of this T cell receptor (beta chain) was carried out in a study of cytomegalovirus exposure and HLA in healthy donors. On the study more broadly: The platform used for the 100 to 150 validation repertoires matched that of the 666 first-cohort repertoires, a later analysis reported.

The CDR3 sequence is 15 residues long. With 1 base removed from V and 4 bases from J, the gap between germline ends came to 11 bases. CDR1 and CDR2 from the germline V gene are SNHLY and FYNNEI. Generated by immunoSEQ multiplex PCR, the TCRdb table keeps only in-frame clones and is missing some. The table shows 120,000 or so clones, with approximately 88% occurring only once. Concerning this clone: Its antigen is currently unknown.

Study findings and constraints: According to reports, the classifier identified cytomegalovirus status with high specificity and sensitivity. The CMV antigen specificity of a few CMV-associated chains was confirmed through in vitro analysis. Some TCR beta chains (about 170 of them) were listed as cytomegalovirus-associated.

Material: PBMCs. V usage is TRBV2 and J usage is TRBJ1-3; D ambiguous. The receptor was derived from a man younger than 35 in good health and CMV-seronegative. The CDR3 DNA reads TGTGCCAGCAGTGAAGAATCTCTTGGCGGAAACACCATATATTTT. This encodes CASSEESLGGNTIYF. The full variable domain, completed using reference TRBV2 and TRBJ1-3, is EPEVTQTPSHQVTQMGQEVILRCVPISNHLYFYWYRQILGQKVEFLVSFYNNEISEKSEIFDDQFSVERPDGSNFTLKIRSTKLEDSAMYFCASSEESLGGNTIYFGEGSWLTVV.